The clone carrying this T cell receptor (beta chain) showed up just a few times. The CDR3 is 15 residues long. Unmatched junction bases numbered 4, after V lost 4 bases and J lost 3 bases. Germline CDR1 reads KGHDR; CDR2 reads SFDVKD. This sample stems from a study of blood T cell repertoires in COVID-19. Overall study: Samples representing acute and convalescent COVID-19 were sourced from the United States, Italy and Spain.

Data came from immunoSEQ multiplex PCR; TCRdb stores just in-frame clones and leaves some out. The sample contains 25,000 to 40,000 clones, around 85% of which appear only once. The sequenced sample consisted of peripheral blood. The rearrangement uses TRBV24-1 and TRBJ2-3; 9 bases align to TRBD1. The clonotype originates from a human donor in a cohort sampled during active COVID-19. The chain's CDR3 is CATSDPGQGTDTQYF. CDR3 coding DNA: TGTGCCACCAGTGACCCAGGACAGGGGACAGATACGCAGTATTTT.